One and the same sample provided the 26 T cell receptor beta chains below, sequenced in a study of cytomegalovirus exposure and HLA in healthy donors. The PCR used 60 Vbeta and 13 Jbeta primers. The data were produced by immunoSEQ multiplex PCR, yet TCRdb's version contains in-frame clones alone and is incomplete. The sample includes roughly 100,000 clones, 65% to 85% seen only once; the top ten take 3.5% to 4.5%. The sample consisted of PBMCs. The receptors come from a man aged 50-60 years in good health and CMV-seropositive.

The chain has TRBV19 and TRBJ2-3, with D hard to call. Germline V gene data show CDR1 as LNHDA and CDR2 as SQIVND (reference sequence). The CDR3 extends over 12 amino acids. V lost 4 bases and J lost 6, with 8 bases in between. The CDR3 spells CASSRRADTQYF. The CDR3 nucleotides read TGTGCCAGTAGTAGGAGAGCGGATACGCAGTATTTT. Full variable domain (rest looked up from reference TRBV19 and TRBJ2-3): DGGITQSPKYLFRKEGQNVTLSCEQNLNHDAMYWYRQDPGQGLRLIYYSQIVNDFQKGDIAEGYSVSREKKESFPLTVTSAQKNPTAFYLCASSRRADTQYFGPGTRLTVL.

The DNA for the CDR3 is TGTGCCAGCAGCTTAGATTGGGGGGCCGGGGAGCTGTTTTTT. Translation gives CASSLDWGAGELFF. The V call is TRBV11-2, the J call TRBJ2-2, with D possibly TRBD2 on 6 matching bases. CDR3 length equals 14 residues. Trimming took off 0 bases at V and 6 bases at J, with 8 bases between the two ends. Germline CDR1 SGHAT, CDR2 FQNNGV.

This sequence joins TRBV2 and TRBJ1-5; 7 nucleotides align to TRBD1. Per the germline V gene, CDR1 is SNHLY and CDR2 is FYNNEI. The junction had 13 bases not matched to a gene; V was cut back by 1 base and J by 7 bases. CDR3 length: 17 residues. The CDR3 sequence is CASSEDRTGDVWQPQHF. The CDR3 DNA follows: TGTGCCAGCAGTGAAGATAGGACAGGTGATGTTTGGCAGCCCCAGCATTTT.

The chain couples TRBV19 to TRBJ2-7; 9 bases match TRBD2. Trimming removed 6 bases from V and 3 bases from J; junction bases left unmatched: 12. Germline lookup yields CDR1 LNHDA and CDR2 SQIVND (reference sequence). The CDR3 extends over 16 amino acids. The CDR3 reads CASRQEGLAVGYEQYF. The DNA for the CDR3 is TGTGCCAGTAGACAGGAGGGACTAGCAGTCGGCTACGAGCAGTACTTC.

The V and J genes are TRBV19 and TRBJ2-3, with a tentative D call TRBD2 (5 bases). Germline loops: CDR1 LNHDA, CDR2 SQIVND (reference sequence). The CDR3 consists of 14 residues. Trimming left V 7 bases short and J 3 bases short, with 14 bases between. The DNA of the CDR3 is TGTGCCAGTACCCCTAATTCGGGAACAGATACGCAGTATTTT. Translating gives CASTPNSGTDTQYF.

V usage is TRBV28 and J usage is TRBJ2-7, with D unresolved. The germline V and J ends were trimmed by 2 bases and 0 bases, with 11 bases remaining between them. Per the germline V gene, CDR1 is MDHEN and CDR2 is SYDVKM. CDR3 length: 15 amino acids. CDR3 protein: CASSLGWSSSYEQYF. The CDR3 DNA is TGTGCCAGCAGTTTAGGCTGGTCAAGCTCCTACGAGCAGTACTTC.

The chain employs TRBV19 and TRBJ2-5; 9 nucleotides match TRBD1. The CDR3 runs to 15 residues. CDR1 and CDR2 (germline): LNHDA, SQIVND (reference sequence). With 5 bases clipped from V and 2 bases from J, the junction kept 6 bases outside the gene matches. The DNA of the CDR3 is TGTGCCAGTAGTTCGCGGGACAGGGTGCAAGAGACCCAGTACTTC. Protein: CASSSRDRVQETQYF.

The V call is TRBV6-1, the J call TRBJ2-7; no firm D call. Deletions cut 2 bases from V and 3 bases from J, with 5 bases between. Germline V gene sequence: CDR1 MNHNS, CDR2 SASEGT. This CDR3 is built from 12 residues. The CDR3 loop reads CASSESVYEQYF. For the CDR3, the DNA is TGTGCCAGCAGTGAATCTGTCTACGAGCAGTACTTC.

The chain combines TRBV7-8 with TRBJ2-5; possibly TRBD2 for D (6 bases). CDR1 and CDR2 from the germline V gene are SGHVS and FQNEAQ. Trimming took off 0 bases at V and 4 bases at J, with 12 bases between the two ends. This CDR3 spans 15 amino acids. The CDR3 DNA follows: TGTGCCAGCAGCTTAGCGAGACTAGTCGGAGAGACCCAGTACTTC. Protein product: CASSLARLVGETQYF.

This rearrangement joins TRBV18 to TRBJ2-2; 7 positions match TRBD2. The CDR3 spans 13 residues. Trimming took 3 bases from V and 6 from J; bases not matched to a gene: 1. Germline lookup yields CDR1 KGHSH and CDR2 LQKENI. The CDR3 bases are TGTGCCAGCTCACCGACTAGCCCCGGGGAGCTGTTTTTT. Its protein product is CASSPTSPGELFF.

The chain links TRBV9 to TRBJ2-1; TRBD2 agrees at 14 bases. This CDR3 spans 15 amino acids. Germline CDR1 SGDLS, CDR2 YYNGEE. With V trimmed by 2 bases and J by 7 bases, 2 bases remained unmatched. CDR3 coding DNA: TGTGCCAGCAGCGTTGGGACTAGCGGGAGTAATGAGCAGTTCTTC. Translating gives CASSVGTSGSNEQFF.

The chain recombines TRBV5-4 with TRBJ1-4; 7 bases align to TRBD1. This CDR3 has 15 residues. J was trimmed by 5 bases and V by 2 bases; bases with no gene match: 6. Germline V gene data show CDR1 as SGHNT and CDR2 as YYREEE (reference sequence). CDR3 sequence (DNA): TGTGCCAGCAGCTTACGACAGGGACAGAATGAAAAACTGTTTTTT. This gives the protein CASSLRQGQNEKLFF.

The CDR3 coding sequence is TGTGCCAGCAGTCTTGCTGGGGGCAGAAACTATGGCTACACCTTC. It codes for CASSLAGGRNYGYTF. This sequence joins TRBV28 and TRBJ1-2, with D maybe TRBD1 (6 bases). The CDR3 contains 15 residues. The V and J ends lost 5 bases and 2 bases respectively, with 15 bases between them. From germline, CDR1 is MDHEN and CDR2 SYDVKM.

This clone was detected once. CDR3 sequence (DNA): TGTGCCTGGAGTGGACTAGCGGGAGGTTTTCGGACCGGGGAGCTGTTTTTT. This encodes CAWSGLAGGFRTGELFF. V and J are TRBV30 and TRBJ2-2, with 13 bases matching TRBD2. The ends lost 1 base at V and 5 bases at J; junction bases unmatched: 7. Looked up from germline, CDR1 is GTSNPN and CDR2 is SVGIG (reference sequence). There are 17 residues in the CDR3.

The V and J genes are TRBV7-2 and TRBJ2-1, with TRBD2 identical over 10 bases. The CDR3 has 15 residues. Germline V CDR1 and CDR2: SGHTA, FQGNSA. After removal of 6 bases from V and 5 bases from J, the junction contained 7 bases not matched to a gene. The CDR3 nucleotides read TGTGCCAGCAGATCTACTAGCGGGAAGAACAATGAGCAGTTCTTC. Protein product: CASRSTSGKNNEQFF.

The chain recombines TRBV29-1 with TRBJ1-1; a weak D match, TRBD1 (5 bases). The CDR3 totals 15 residues. V was trimmed by 1 base and J by 1 base, leaving 13 bases between them. The V gene's germline CDR1 is SQVTM and CDR2 ANQGSEA. In DNA, the CDR3 is TGCAGCGTTGAAGGCGGGGGTCAGGCGAACACTGAAGCTTTCTTT. As protein: CSVEGGGQANTEAFF.

The chain carries TRBV28 and TRBJ2-1; TRBD2 aligns across 11 bases. There are 15 residues in the CDR3. CDR1 MDHEN and CDR2 SYDVKM come from the germline V gene. The junction had 4 bases not matched to a gene; V was cut back by 6 bases and J by 3 bases. CDR3 nucleotides: TGTGCCAGCAGGTTAGCGGGAGGGAACTACAATGAGCAGTTCTTC. This sequence encodes CASRLAGGNYNEQFF.

The CDR3 loop reads CSVGDYQSGANVLTF. The CDR3 nucleotides are TGCAGCGTTGGTGACTACCAGTCTGGGGCCAACGTCCTGACTTTC. This chain joins TRBV29-1 and TRBJ2-6; D may be TRBD2 (5 bases). The CDR3 has 15 residues. V lost 4 bases to trimming and J lost 1 base, with 11 bases between them. Germline CDR1 is SQVTM and CDR2 is ANQGSEA.

This clone was detected only a few times. The chain recombines TRBV27 with TRBJ2-7, with D maybe TRBD1 (7 bases). Trimming shortened V by 3 bases and J by 3 bases, and 12 bases separated the two germline ends. This CDR3 spans 14 amino acids. CDR1 MNHEY and CDR2 SMNVEV come from the germline V gene (reference sequence). The CDR3, as DNA: TGTGCCAGCAGTTTGGAGGGGGACAGCTACGAGCAGTACTTC. Its translation is CASSLEGDSYEQYF.

The chain uses TRBV28 and TRBJ2-7, with 7 bases lining up with TRBD2. The length of the CDR3 is 14 residues. Germline V gene sequence: CDR1 MDHEN, CDR2 SYDVKM. V gave up 2 bases and J gave up 4 bases; unmatched junction bases: 5. The CDR3 nucleotides read TGTGCCAGCAGTTTAGGCGGGAGAGGGTACGAGCAGTACTTC. Amino acid sequence: CASSLGGRGYEQYF.

The chain is built from TRBV7-8 and TRBJ2-1; D is possibly TRBD2 (7 bases). The CDR3 contains 16 residues. The V gene's germline CDR1 is SGHVS and CDR2 FQNEAQ. Trimming took 4 bases from V and 3 from J, leaving 16 bases between them. CDR3 DNA sequence: TGTGCCAGCAGCTCAGGAGGGGGGGCCAACTACAATGAGCAGTTCTTC. This gives the protein CASSSGGGANYNEQFF.

This chain connects TRBV14 to TRBJ2-7; 7 bases line up with TRBD2. With 1 base clipped from V and 3 bases from J, the junction kept 6 bases outside the gene matches. CDR1 is SGHDN and CDR2 is FVKESK in the germline V gene. The CDR3 totals 15 residues. The CDR3, as DNA: TGTGCCAGCAGCCAAGCGGGACTACAGAACTACGAGCAGTACTTC. Amino acid sequence: CASSQAGLQNYEQYF.

A remark on this clone: An end of the junction differs from the germline gene, which may be a read error. The chain recombines TRBV2 with TRBJ1-3; D remains unclear. Germline V gives CDR1 SNHLY, CDR2 FYNNEI. The CDR3 sequence is 15 residues long. The CDR3 DNA is TGTGCCAGCAGTGAGTTTGGGTTCTCTGGAGACACCATATATTTT. Translated: CASSEFGFSGDTIYF. Based on the CDR3 plus reference TRBV2 and TRBJ1-3, the full variable domain is EPEVTQTPSHQVTQMGQEVILRCVPISNHLYFYWYRQILGQKVEFLVSFYNNEISEKSEIFDDQFSVERPDGSNFTLKIRSTKLEDSAMYFCASSEFGFSGDTIYFGEGSWLTVV.

This chain joins TRBV2 and TRBJ1-1, with 7 positions matching TRBD1. CDR3 size: 13 residues. Germline trimming cut 7 bases from V and 4 bases from J; bases unmatched to any gene: 6. Germline assignment: CDR1 SNHLY and CDR2 FYNNEI. The CDR3 here is CASNYRGGTEAFF. As DNA, the CDR3 is TGTGCCAGCAATTACAGGGGAGGCACTGAAGCTTTCTTT.

This sequence joins TRBV28 and TRBJ2-7; 7 bases match TRBD2. Trimming removed 6 bases from V and 2 bases from J; junction bases left unmatched: 7. The germline gives CDR1 MDHEN, CDR2 SYDVKM. The CDR3 totals 14 residues. This CDR3 is CASRPVAGTYEQYF. The CDR3, as DNA: TGTGCCAGCAGGCCCGTAGCGGGCACCTACGAGCAGTACTTC. Full variable domain (rest looked up from reference TRBV28 and TRBJ2-7): DVKVTQSSRYLVKRTGEKVFLECVQDMDHENMFWYRQDPGLGLRLIYFSYDVKMKEKGDIPEGYSVSREKKERFSLILESASTNQTSMYLCASRPVAGTYEQYFGPGTRLTVT.

This CDR3 is CASRLPTGGPTDTQYF. DNA of the CDR3: TGTGCAAGTCGCTTACCGACAGGCGGCCCCACAGATACGCAGTATTTT. V gene TRBV12-2 combines with J gene TRBJ2-3; the table's D call of TRBD1 was not tested on the DNA. TRBV12-2 counts as a pseudogene. This CDR3 has 16 amino acids.